The rows below give T cell receptor beta chains drawn from one sample of a study of cytomegalovirus exposure and HLA in healthy donors. Repertoires were generated with immunoSEQ multiplex PCR, while TCRdb's copy carries only in-frame clones and drops some. This sample carries under 150,000 clones, roughly 85% of them seen once, and the ten largest clones take approximately 6.7%. The sequenced material came from PBMCs. The source of these receptors is a woman in her twenties or thirties in good health and CMV-seropositive. Both conserved end residues are part of each CDR3. A D gene is named only where the DNA matches it firmly. Only some rows state a clone size, as once, few, many or a class for expanded clones.

abundance,d_gene,v_gene,j_gene,CDR3aa,CDR3nt
.,TRBD1,TRBV25-1,TRBJ2-7,CASSEFWTGEQYF,TGTGCCAGCAGTGAATTCTGGACAGGCGAGCAGTACTTC
.,.,TRBV2,TRBJ1-1,CASSERWLEAFF,TGTGCCAGCAGTGAAAGATGGCTCGAAGCTTTCTTT
.,TRBD2,TRBV5-4,TRBJ2-5,CASSRTGLAGPRVGETQYF,TGTGCCAGCAGCCGGACGGGACTAGCGGGTCCTCGGGTCGGGGAGACCCAGTACTTC
.,.,TRBV7-2,TRBJ2-5,CASSFAETQYF,TGTGCCAGCAGCTTTGCGGAGACCCAGTACTTC
.,.,TRBV5-1,TRBJ2-7,CASSLAVFFNSYEQYF,TGCGCCAGCAGCTTGGCCGTCTTCTTTAACTCCTACGAGCAGTACTTC
.,.,TRBV6-5,TRBJ2-2,CASSYGLNTGELFF,TGTGCCAGCAGTTACGGACTGAACACCGGGGAGCTGTTTTTT
.,.,TRBV30,TRBJ2-2,CARDRSQNTGELFF,TGTGCCCGAGACAGGTCCCAGAACACCGGGGAGCTGTTTTTT
.,TRBD1,TRBV7-8,TRBJ1-5,CASSSDRAQPQHF,TGTGCCAGCAGCTCCGACAGGGCTCAGCCCCAGCATTTT
.,.,TRBV5-1,TRBJ2-5,CASSLVGRPQETQYF,TGCGCCAGCAGCCTGGTCGGCAGGCCCCAAGAGACCCAGTACTTC
.,TRBD1,TRBV6-1,TRBJ1-5,CASKVQGNQPQHF,TGTGCCAGCAAAGTACAGGGGAATCAGCCCCAGCATTTT
.,TRBD1,TRBV7-2,TRBJ1-1,CASSNRGPNTEAFF,TGTGCCAGCAGCAACAGGGGGCCTAACACTGAAGCTTTCTTT
.,TRBD1,TRBV19,TRBJ1-1,CATRQGWGTEAFF,TGTGCCACTCGACAGGGCTGGGGCACTGAAGCTTTCTTT
.,TRBD2,TRBV28,TRBJ2-7,CASRPPGLAGDEQYF,TGTGCCAGCAGGCCTCCGGGACTAGCGGGAGACGAGCAGTACTTC
.,.,TRBV7-3,TRBJ2-1,CASSLTMTGARNEQFF,TGTGCCAGCAGCTTAACGATGACGGGAGCGAGGAATGAGCAGTTCTTC
.,TRBD2,TRBV7-3,TRBJ2-7,CASSLQGIAGISEQYF,TGTGCCAGCAGCTTACAGGGAATAGCGGGGATTTCCGAGCAGTACTTC
.,.,TRBV25-1,TRBJ2-7,CANRQEQSEQYF,TGTGCAAACCGACAGGAGCAGAGCGAGCAGTACTTC
.,TRBD1,TRBV5-1,TRBJ2-7,CASTRTGGYYEQYF,TGCGCCAGCACCCGGACAGGGGGTTACTACGAGCAGTACTTC
.,TRBD2,TRBV6-1,TRBJ2-3,CASMRGGSPDTQYF,TGTGCCAGCATGCGGGGGGGGAGTCCAGATACGCAGTATTTT
.,TRBD2,TRBV11-2,TRBJ2-1,CASSLPGLGTNEQFF,TGTGCCAGCAGCCTGCCGGGACTAGGGACGAATGAGCAGTTCTTC
.,.,TRBV7-9,TRBJ1-2,CASSLGLGAKDGYTF,TGTGCCAGCAGCTTAGGGTTGGGGGCCAAGGATGGCTACACCTTC
.,.,TRBV19,TRBJ2-7,CASSIEGQLNGQYF,TGTGCCAGTAGTATAGAGGGGCAGCTAAATGGGCAGTACTTC
.,TRBD2,TRBV5-1,TRBJ2-7,CASSPSGGSSYEQYF,TGCGCCAGCAGTCCCAGCGGGGGTAGCTCCTACGAGCAGTACTTC
.,.,TRBV7-9,TRBJ1-1,CASSRQGKNTEAFF,TGTGCCAGCAGCCGTCAGGGCAAGAACACTGAAGCTTTCTTT
once,.,TRBV28,TRBJ1-4,CASSWAGGTNEKLFF,TGTGCCAGCAGTTGGGCCGGGGGGACTAATGAAAAACTGTTTTTT
.,TRBD1,TRBV9,TRBJ1-1,CASSAWGQLNTEAFF,TGTGCCAGCAGCGCCTGGGGACAGTTGAACACTGAAGCTTTCTTT
.,.,TRBV2,TRBJ1-5,CASSSQGSNPPQHF,TGTGCCAGCAGTTCTCAGGGATCGAATCCGCCCCAGCATTTT
.,.,TRBV19,TRBJ2-2,CASSILDASGELFF,TGTGCCAGTAGTATACTAGATGCGAGCGGGGAGCTGTTTTTT
.,.,TRBV6-5,TRBJ1-1,CASKKGRMGGTEAFF,TGTGCCAGCAAAAAGGGGCGGATGGGGGGCACTGAAGCTTTCTTT
.,.,TRBV9,TRBJ2-3,CASSGVPVGTDTQYF,TGTGCCAGCAGCGGCGTCCCTGTGGGCACAGATACGCAGTATTTT
.,TRBD2,TRBV5-1,TRBJ2-5,CASSRGLALRETQYF,TGCGCCAGCAGTCGGGGACTAGCGTTGAGAGAGACCCAGTACTTC
.,.,TRBV28,TRBJ1-1,CASSPGDGTEAFF,TGTGCCAGCAGTCCAGGGGATGGCACTGAAGCTTTCTTT
.,TRBD1,TRBV4-1,TRBJ1-6,CASSQAGGGQGHSPLHF,TGCGCCAGCAGCCAAGCAGGTGGAGGACAGGGCCATTCACCCCTCCACTTT
.,.,TRBV6-6,TRBJ1-2,CASNTPVEFNRGYTF,TGTGCCAGCAACACCCCTGTAGAGTTTAACAGAGGCTACACCTTC
few,TRBD2,TRBV4-1,TRBJ2-7,CASSQSGGAYEQYF,TGCGCCAGCAGCCAATCCGGGGGGGCCTACGAGCAGTACTTC
.,.,TRBV5-1,TRBJ2-2,CASSLGGMTGELFF,TGCGCCAGCAGCTTGGGCGGGATGACCGGGGAGCTGTTTTTT
.,TRBD1,TRBV5-1,TRBJ2-3,CASSLAGQGTDTQYF,TGCGCCAGCAGCTTGGCAGGACAGGGGACAGATACGCAGTATTTT
.,.,TRBV13,TRBJ2-3,CASTLGGGSLGTDTQYF,TGTGCCAGCACTTTAGGGGGAGGGTCCCTGGGCACAGATACGCAGTATTTT
once,TRBD2,TRBV6-5,TRBJ2-7,CASSLGLAAYEQYF,TGTGCCAGCAGTTTGGGACTAGCGGCGTACGAGCAGTACTTC
.,TRBD2,TRBV19,TRBJ2-3,CASTFGAAGATDTQYF,TGTGCCAGTACCTTCGGCGCCGCGGGAGCCACAGATACGCAGTATTTT
.,TRBD2,TRBV15,TRBJ2-3,CATKREALTDTQYF,TGTGCCACAAAGCGGGAGGCCCTCACAGATACGCAGTATTTT
.,.,TRBV4-1,TRBJ2-2,CASSQVRLVMNTGELFF,TGCGCCAGCAGCCAGGTACGACTAGTCATGAACACCGGGGAGCTGTTTTTT
once,.,TRBV2,TRBJ1-1,CASSEGGGHEAFF,TGTGCCAGCAGTGAAGGGGGGGGACACGAAGCTTTCTTT
.,.,TRBV5-1,TRBJ2-5,CASSLATGTQETQYF,TGCGCCAGCAGCTTGGCCACAGGGACCCAAGAGACCCAGTACTTC
.,TRBD1,TRBV6-5,TRBJ1-2,CASSRTGVNGYTF,TGTGCCAGCAGCAGGACAGGGGTGAATGGCTACACCTTC
.,.,TRBV5-6,TRBJ2-7,CASSLGRIYEQYF,TGTGCCAGCAGCTTGGGCAGGATCTACGAGCAGTACTTC
.,.,TRBV19,TRBJ1-5,CASSIDRLRASNQPQHF,TGTGCCAGTAGTATAGATCGCCTCAGGGCTAGCAATCAGCCCCAGCATTTT
few,.,TRBV2,TRBJ1-5,CASSEAPPHNQPQHF,TGTGCCAGCAGTGAAGCCCCCCCCCACAATCAGCCCCAGCATTTT
few,.,TRBV5-4,TRBJ2-5,CASSLQGWETQYF,TGTGCCAGCAGCTTGCAGGGTTGGGAGACCCAGTACTTC
few,.,TRBV15,TRBJ1-1,CATSYGSSKAFF,TGTGCCACCAGCTACGGGTCCTCAAAAGCTTTCTTT
few,.,TRBV6-4,TRBJ2-3,CASSAGTSTDTQYF,TGTGCCAGCAGTGCCGGGACTAGCACAGATACGCAGTATTTT
.,TRBD2,TRBV6-5,TRBJ2-3,CASRGLAGVDTQYF,TGTGCCAGCAGGGGACTAGCGGGAGTAGATACGCAGTATTTT
.,TRBD1,TRBV28,TRBJ1-2,CASSLSRGPSYGYTF,TGTGCCAGCAGTTTGTCCAGGGGGCCTTCCTATGGCTACACCTTC